This TCR beta chain originates from a study of post-analysis software for immune sequencing data. Study-level findings and limits: Among multiple sclerosis patients, normalized Chao1 diversity was significantly below that of controls. The study found TRBV5-6, TRBV5-1 and TRBV20-1 among roughly 5 TRBV segments more frequent in patients than controls.

Looked up from germline, CDR1 is SGHRS and CDR2 is YFSETQ. V was trimmed by 4 bases and J by 2 bases, leaving 14 bases between them. The CDR3 extends over 15 amino acids. This clonotype has just a few counts. Antigen unknown. Every TCR beta cDNA library bore unique molecular identifiers. Some 500,000 cDNA molecules were obtained per 1 to 10 million input T cells. MiXCR was run by TCRdb on the PCR reads, yielding one entry per CDR3 protein. This sample has more than 500,000 distinct CDR3 sequences; 34% occur once, and the top ten carry less than 6%. The TCR originated in a girl younger than 18 with multiple sclerosis. The chain links TRBV5-1 to TRBJ2-3; D is unresolved. What was sequenced was blood. The CDR3 loop reads CASSMLQDHTDTQYF. The DNA for the CDR3 is TGCGCCAGCAGCATGCTCCAGGACCACACAGATACGCAGTATTTT.